This TCR beta chain was sequenced during a study of blood T cell repertoires in COVID-19. The overall study: Samples representing acute and convalescent COVID-19 were sourced from the United States, Italy and Spain. T cells, B-cell-depleted T cells, or PBMCs supplied cDNA or gDNA.

Source study methods: The authors estimated nucleated cell counts from reference gene primer amplification. TCRdb's table, derived via immunoSEQ multiplex PCR, lists solely in-frame clones and lacks some. Clone size and the V and J calls come from that table; the DNA yielded D and trimming. This table holds about 250,000 clones, around four fifths found once. Material: peripheral blood. The source is a woman in her sixties with active or convalescent COVID-19.

CDR3: CATSPTGSETQYF. The CDR3 DNA is TGTGCCACCAGTCCGACAGGGTCGGAGACCCAGTACTTC. This chain links TRBV24-1 with TRBJ2-5; 7 nucleotides match TRBD1. This CDR3 is 13 amino acids long. The germline gives CDR1 KGHDR, CDR2 SFDVKD. The V gene end was trimmed by 6 bases and the J gene end by 5 bases; junction bases not matched to a gene: 5.